This T cell receptor (beta chain) is drawn from a study of CD8+ T cells in alopecia areata. Regarding the study as a whole: TCRs were shared less clearly across patients than in mice, possibly for HLA-related reasons. Scalp sequencing also captures normal skin's resident alphabeta T cells. Normal scalp showed lower clonality than lesional scalp, especially alopecia totalis/universalis.

Concerning this clone: The antigen is not known.

Those with alopecia areata gave lesional scalp punch biopsies and peripheral blood. V lost 3 bases and J lost 8, with 23 bases in between. CDR3 length: 16 residues. The germline V gene has CDR1 SGHNT and CDR2 YYREEE (reference sequence). Reverse transcribed after extraction, RNA yielded cDNA as the sequencing template. Using immunoSEQ multiplex PCR, the repertoire was profiled, and TCRdb retains in-frame clones only, with some absent. This table has around 250,000 clones, about 68% appearing once. Source: CD4+ T cells sorted from blood, taken at week 0. The genes are TRBV5-4 and TRBJ1-2; D unresolved. This clonotype was obtained from a human donor with alopecia areata. CDR3 region: CASSSKISDGSGGYTF. DNA for the CDR3: TGTGCCAGCAGCTCGAAAATTAGTGACGGATCTGGCGGCTACACCTTC.